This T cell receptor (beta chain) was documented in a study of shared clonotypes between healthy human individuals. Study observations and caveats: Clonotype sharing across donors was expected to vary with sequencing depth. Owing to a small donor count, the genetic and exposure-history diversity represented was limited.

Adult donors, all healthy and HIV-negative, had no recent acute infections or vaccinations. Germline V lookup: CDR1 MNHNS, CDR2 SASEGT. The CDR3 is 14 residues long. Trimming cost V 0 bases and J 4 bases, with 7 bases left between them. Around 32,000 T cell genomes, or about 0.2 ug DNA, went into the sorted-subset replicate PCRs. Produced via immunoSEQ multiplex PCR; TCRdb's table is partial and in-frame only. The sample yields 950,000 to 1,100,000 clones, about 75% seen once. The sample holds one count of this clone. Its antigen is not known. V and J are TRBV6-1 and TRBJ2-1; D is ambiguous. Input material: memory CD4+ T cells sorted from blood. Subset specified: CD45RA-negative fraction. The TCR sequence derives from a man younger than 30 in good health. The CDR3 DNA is TGTGCCAGCAGTGAAGCCCGAGTATACAATGAGCAGTTCTTC. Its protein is CASSEARVYNEQFF.